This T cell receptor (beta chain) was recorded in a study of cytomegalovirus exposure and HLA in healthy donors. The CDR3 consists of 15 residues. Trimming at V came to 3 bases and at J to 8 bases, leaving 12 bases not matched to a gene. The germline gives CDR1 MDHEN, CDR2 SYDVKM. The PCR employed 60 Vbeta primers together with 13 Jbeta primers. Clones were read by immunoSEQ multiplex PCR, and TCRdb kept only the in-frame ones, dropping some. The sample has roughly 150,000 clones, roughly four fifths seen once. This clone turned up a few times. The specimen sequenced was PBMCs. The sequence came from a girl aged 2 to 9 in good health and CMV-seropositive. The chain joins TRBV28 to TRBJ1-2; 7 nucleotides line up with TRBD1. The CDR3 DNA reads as TGTGCCAGCAGTTTTGATAGGGGGCGACCAGGGGGCTACACCTTC. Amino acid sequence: CASSFDRGRPGGYTF.